Listed below are T cell receptor beta chains from one sample, sequenced in a study of blood T cell repertoires in COVID-19. The data were produced by immunoSEQ multiplex PCR, yet TCRdb's version contains in-frame clones alone and is incomplete. The profile covers 270,000 or so clones, with about 90% appearing a single time and about 12% taken by the ten largest. The material sequenced was peripheral blood. The receptors stem from a woman aged 25 to 39 with COVID-19, enrolled during active disease. Each CDR3 is given with its conserved first and last residue. The D gene is left open where the match is weak. Clone size is not always given. Where it is, it says once, few, many or a class for expanded clones.

v_gene	d_gene	j_gene	abundance	CDR3nt	CDR3aa
TRBV10-1	-	TRBJ2-7	few	TGCGCCAGCGGAACAGGATCCTACGAGCAGTACTTC	CASGTGSYEQYF
TRBV27	-	TRBJ2-7	-	TGTGCCAGCAAGCCCCTGCGGGTAGGCGACGAGCAGTACTTC	CASKPLRVGDEQYF
TRBV6-5	-	TRBJ2-1	-	TGTGCCAGCAGGGGACTCAGCTCCTACAATGAGCAGTTCTTC	CASRGLSSYNEQFF
TRBV5-4	TRBD2	TRBJ2-3	-	TGTGCCAGCAGCCTAGGACTAGCGGGGGGGTATACGCAGTATTTT	CASSLGLAGGYTQYF
TRBV13	-	TRBJ1-2	-	TGTGCCAGCAGCACCCGCCGGGACTTCTATGGCTACACCTTC	CASSTRRDFYGYTF
TRBV2	-	TRBJ1-5	-	TGTGCCAGCAGTGGAGGCTATAGCAATCAGCCCCAGCATTTT	CASSGGYSNQPQHF
TRBV24-1	-	TRBJ2-7	-	TGTGCCACCAGTGACCCCTCAGGGTTCGAGCAGTACTTC	CATSDPSGFEQYF
TRBV27	TRBD1	TRBJ1-1	-	TGTGCCAGCAGCCCCGTACCGACAGGGAGTGGCGCTTTCTTT	CASSPVPTGSGAFF
TRBV24-1	TRBD1	TRBJ2-2	-	TGTGCCACCAGTGATCCGAGAGACAGGGATCCCGGGGAGCTGTTTTTT	CATSDPRDRDPGELFF
TRBV19	-	TRBJ1-2	-	TGTGCCAGTATACTCGCGGCAGGGACTTATGGCTACACCTTC	CASILAAGTYGYTF
TRBV19	-	TRBJ1-1	-	TGTGCCAGTAAGTGGGCGGGAGGGGACCTCACTGAAGCTTTCTTT	CASKWAGGDLTEAFF
TRBV5-6	-	TRBJ1-3	few	TGTGCCAGCAGCTTGGAGACAGTTCGAGGTGGAAACACCATATATTTT	CASSLETVRGGNTIYF
TRBV3-1/TRBV3-2	-	TRBJ2-7	-	TGTGCCAGCAGCCAAGTGGAGGGCTACGAGCAGTACTTC	CASSQVEGYEQYF
TRBV5-6	-	TRBJ1-1	-	TGTGCCAGCAGCTTGGAGCCACAGGGAGAAAACACTGAAGCTTTCTTT	CASSLEPQGENTEAFF
TRBV7-2	-	TRBJ2-4	-	TGTGCCAGCAGCCCTAGCTTGGCAGCCAAAAACATTCAGTACTTC	CASSPSLAAKNIQYF
TRBV4-1	-	TRBJ1-6	-	TGCGCCAGCAGCCAAGATTCGAGTTCACCCCTCCACTTT	CASSQDSSSPLHF
TRBV5-1	TRBD1	TRBJ2-1	-	TGCGCCAGCAGCTTGTGGGGGACAGGCTCCTACAATGAGCAGTTCTTC	CASSLWGTGSYNEQFF
TRBV19	-	TRBJ1-4	-	TGTGCCAGTAGTGGGCCCCCTCCTGCAACTAATGAAAAACTGTTTTTT	CASSGPPPATNEKLFF
TRBV7-9	-	TRBJ2-7	-	TGTGCCAGCAGCTTTAGAGGGAGCGACGAGCAGTACTTC	CASSFRGSDEQYF
TRBV29-1	-	TRBJ1-2	-	TGCAGCGTAGGTTGGCAGGCGTCTTTC	CSVGWQASF
TRBV19	TRBD1	TRBJ1-2	-	TGTGCCAGTACAGGACAGGGAATATTTGGCTACACCTTC	CASTGQGIFGYTF
TRBV3-1/TRBV3-2	-	TRBJ1-2	-	TGTGCCAGCAGCCACCCCAATGGGACACCGTTAACCTTC	CASSHPNGTPLTF
TRBV3-1/TRBV3-2	TRBD1	TRBJ1-2	-	TGTGCCAGCAGCCAAAGGACAGGGGCCTATGGCTACACCTTC	CASSQRTGAYGYTF
TRBV19	-	TRBJ2-7	-	TGTGCCAGTAGTTGGGGATATGACGGGGAAAGCTCCTACGAGCAGTACTTC	CASSWGYDGESSYEQYF
TRBV5-6	TRBD1	TRBJ1-4	-	TGTGCCAGCAGCTTCGACAGGGGGCAAAAACTGTTTTTT	CASSFDRGQKLFF
TRBV5-1	-	TRBJ2-5	-	TGCGCCAGCAGCCGCGAGGTCCAAGAGACCCAGTACTTC	CASSREVQETQYF
TRBV5-4	-	TRBJ2-7	-	TGTGCCAGCACCCACTGGGGGGGGCCCACCTACGAGCAGTACTTC	CASTHWGGPTYEQYF
TRBV6-5	-	TRBJ1-1	-	TGTGCCAGCAGCAACACGATGAACACTGAAGCTTTCTTT	CASSNTMNTEAFF
TRBV5-1	TRBD1	TRBJ1-4	-	TGCGCCAGCGGGACAGTGACTAATGAAAAACTGTTTTTT	CASGTVTNEKLFF